This T cell receptor (beta chain) was observed in a study of cytomegalovirus exposure and HLA in healthy donors. Points on this clone: Its antigen is unidentified.

Study-wide results and limits: CMV serostatus alone was available as immune exposure information. The authors later found HLA-associated TCR beta chains more clonally expanded than equally common others.

The junction had 1 base not matched to a gene; V was cut back by 4 bases and J by 3 bases. The CDR3 runs 14 residues. Germline V gene lookup returns CDR1 LGHNA and CDR2 YSLEER. The primer mix had 60 Vbeta and 13 Jbeta primers. Generated by immunoSEQ multiplex PCR, the TCRdb table keeps only in-frame clones and is missing some. The sample contains 150,000 to 200,000 clones, 81% of which appear only once. This sequence joins TRBV4-3 and TRBJ2-7; 12 positions agree with TRBD2. The sample was PBMCs. The sequence derives from a woman in her thirties in good health and CMV-seronegative. The CDR3 region has the DNA TGCGCCAGCAGCCGGACTAGCGGGAACTACGAGCAGTACTTC. Translation gives CASSRTSGNYEQYF.